This TCR beta chain was profiled in a study of a mutant IDH1 vaccine in newly diagnosed glioma. This sample's time point: week 23, last vaccination. A 20-mer mutant IDH1 peptide at 300 ug was injected subcutaneously with topical imiquimod. Repertoires were generated with immunoSEQ multiplex PCR, while TCRdb's copy carries only in-frame clones and drops some. The sample yields 35,000 to 50,000 clones, approximately 88% seen once. The CDR3 has 15 residues. The V end lost 3 bases, the J end lost 3 bases, and 15 bases lay between the germline ends. The V gene's germline CDR1 is SGHRS and CDR2 YFSETQ. Comment on this clone: Its antigen is currently unknown.

The input for sequencing was PBMCs, taken from a glioma patient whose treatment included an IDH1 peptide vaccine. The genes are TRBV5-1 and TRBJ2-5; D possibly corresponds to TRBD1 (6 bases). This receptor was taken from a woman in her late teens or twenties with glioma. Some clones in this sample may be carry-over from other donors' samples. CDR3 region: CASSSRGAGEETQYF. The CDR3 DNA reads TGCGCCAGCAGCTCTCGAGGGGCAGGGGAAGAGACCCAGTACTTC.